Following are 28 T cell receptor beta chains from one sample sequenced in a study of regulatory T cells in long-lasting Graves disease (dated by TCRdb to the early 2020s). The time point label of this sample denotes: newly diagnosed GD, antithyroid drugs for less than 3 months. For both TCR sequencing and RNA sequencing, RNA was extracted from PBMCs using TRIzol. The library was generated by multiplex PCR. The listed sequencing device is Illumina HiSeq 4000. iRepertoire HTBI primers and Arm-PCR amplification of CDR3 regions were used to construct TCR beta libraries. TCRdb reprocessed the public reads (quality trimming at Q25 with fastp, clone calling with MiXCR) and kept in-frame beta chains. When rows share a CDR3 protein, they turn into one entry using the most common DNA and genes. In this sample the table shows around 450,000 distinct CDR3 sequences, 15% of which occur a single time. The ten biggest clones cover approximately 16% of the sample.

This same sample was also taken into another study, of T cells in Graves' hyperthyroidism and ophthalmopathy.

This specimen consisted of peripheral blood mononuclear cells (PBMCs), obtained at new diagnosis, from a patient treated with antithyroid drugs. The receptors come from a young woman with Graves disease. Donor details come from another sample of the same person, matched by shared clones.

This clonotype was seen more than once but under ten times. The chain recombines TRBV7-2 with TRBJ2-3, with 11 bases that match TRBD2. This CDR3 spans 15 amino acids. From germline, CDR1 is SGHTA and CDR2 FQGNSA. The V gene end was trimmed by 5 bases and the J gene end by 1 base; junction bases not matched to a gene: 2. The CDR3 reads CASSDSGRGTDTQYF. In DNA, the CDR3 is TGTGCCAGCAGCGATAGCGGGAGGGGCACAGATACGCAGTATTTT.

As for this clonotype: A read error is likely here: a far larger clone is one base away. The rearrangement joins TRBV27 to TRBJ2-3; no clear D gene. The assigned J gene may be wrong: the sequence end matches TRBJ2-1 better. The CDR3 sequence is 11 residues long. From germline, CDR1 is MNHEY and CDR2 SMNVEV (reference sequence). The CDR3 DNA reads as TGTGCCAGCAGTAGGTACAGTGAGCAGTTCTTC. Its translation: CASSRYSEQFF.

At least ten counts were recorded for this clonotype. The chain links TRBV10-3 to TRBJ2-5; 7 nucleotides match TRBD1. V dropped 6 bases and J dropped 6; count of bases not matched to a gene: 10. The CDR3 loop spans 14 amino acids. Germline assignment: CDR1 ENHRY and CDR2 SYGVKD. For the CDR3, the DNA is TGTGCCATCAGCGACGACAGGGTCATGAAGACCCAGTACTTC. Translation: CAISDDRVMKTQYF.

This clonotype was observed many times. The CDR3 DNA follows: TGTGCCAGCAGCTTAGGCGGCGGGATCAGAGAGACCCAGTACTTC. It codes for CASSLGGGIRETQYF. The chain is built from TRBV11-2 and TRBJ2-5; weak D call: TRBD2 (6 bases). The CDR3 runs to 15 residues. V lost 1 base to trimming and J lost 4 bases, with 13 bases between them. Germline-derived CDR1 and CDR2 are SGHAT and FQNNGV.

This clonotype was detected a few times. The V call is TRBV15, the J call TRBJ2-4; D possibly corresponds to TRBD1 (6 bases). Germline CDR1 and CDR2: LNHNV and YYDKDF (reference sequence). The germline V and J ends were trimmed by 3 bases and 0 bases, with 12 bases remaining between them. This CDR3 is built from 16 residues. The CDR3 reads CATSRDRPLAKNIQYF. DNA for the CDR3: TGTGCCACCAGCAGGGACAGACCTTTAGCCAAAAACATTCAGTACTTC.

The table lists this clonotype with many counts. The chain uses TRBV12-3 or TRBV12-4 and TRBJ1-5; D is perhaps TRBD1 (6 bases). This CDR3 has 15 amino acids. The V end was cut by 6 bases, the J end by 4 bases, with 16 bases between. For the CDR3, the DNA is TGTGCCAGCAGCCCGGACAGTTTTGGAAATCAGCCCCAGCATTTT. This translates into CASSPDSFGNQPQHF.

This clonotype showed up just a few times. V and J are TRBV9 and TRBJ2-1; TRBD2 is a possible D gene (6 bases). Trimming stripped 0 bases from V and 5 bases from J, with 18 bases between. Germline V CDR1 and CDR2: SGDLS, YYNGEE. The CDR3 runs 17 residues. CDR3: CASSVAEVAEPNNEQFF. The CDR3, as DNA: TGTGCCAGCAGCGTAGCGGAAGTAGCGGAACCCAACAATGAGCAGTTCTTC. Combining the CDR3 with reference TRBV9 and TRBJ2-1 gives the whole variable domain DSGVTQTPKHLITATGQRVTLRCSPRSGDLSVYWYQQSLDQGLQFLIQYYNGEERAKGNILERFSAQQFPDLHSELNLSSLELGDSALYFCASSVAEVAEPNNEQFFGPGTRLTVL.

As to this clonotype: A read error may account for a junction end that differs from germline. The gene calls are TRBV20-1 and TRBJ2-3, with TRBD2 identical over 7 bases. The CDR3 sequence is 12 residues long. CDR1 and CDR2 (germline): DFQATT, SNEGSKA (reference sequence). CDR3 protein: CSASGTTSMGRF. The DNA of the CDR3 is TGCAGTGCGAGTGGGACTACCTCAATGGGGCGTTTT.

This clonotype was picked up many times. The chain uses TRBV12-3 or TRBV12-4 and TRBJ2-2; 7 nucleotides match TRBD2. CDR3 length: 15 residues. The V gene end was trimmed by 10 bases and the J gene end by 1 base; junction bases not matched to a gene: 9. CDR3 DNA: TGTGCCATCCAACCTCAGCGGGGGAACACCGGGGAGCTGTTTTTT. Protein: CAIQPQRGNTGELFF.

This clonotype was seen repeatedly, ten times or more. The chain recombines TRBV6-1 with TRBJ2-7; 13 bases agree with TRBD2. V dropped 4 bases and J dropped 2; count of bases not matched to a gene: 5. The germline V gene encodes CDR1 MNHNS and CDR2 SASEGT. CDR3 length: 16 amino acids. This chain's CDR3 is CASSAQLAGGTYEQYF. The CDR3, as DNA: TGTGCCAGCAGTGCCCAACTAGCGGGAGGGACCTACGAGCAGTACTTC.

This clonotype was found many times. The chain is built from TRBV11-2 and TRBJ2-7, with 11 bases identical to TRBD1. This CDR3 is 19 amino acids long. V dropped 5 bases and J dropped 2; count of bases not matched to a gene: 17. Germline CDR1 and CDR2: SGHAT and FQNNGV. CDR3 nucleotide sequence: TGTGCCAGCAGCGCCCCATGGGCCGTGGGACAGGGGGGGACCTACGAGCAGTACTTC. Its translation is CASSAPWAVGQGGTYEQYF.

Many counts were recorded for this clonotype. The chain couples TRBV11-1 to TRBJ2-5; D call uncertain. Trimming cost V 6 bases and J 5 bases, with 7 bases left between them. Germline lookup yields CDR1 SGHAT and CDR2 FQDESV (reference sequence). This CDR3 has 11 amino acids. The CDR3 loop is CASSTMETQYF. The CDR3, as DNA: TGTGCCAGCAGTACCATGGAGACCCAGTACTTC.

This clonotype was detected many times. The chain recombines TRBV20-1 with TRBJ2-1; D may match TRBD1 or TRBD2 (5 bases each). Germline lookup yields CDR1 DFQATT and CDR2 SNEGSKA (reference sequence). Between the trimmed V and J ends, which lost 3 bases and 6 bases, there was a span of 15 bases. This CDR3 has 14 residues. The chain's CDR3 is CSASGAEPSNEQFF. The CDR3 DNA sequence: TGCAGTGCTAGCGGGGCGGAGCCCTCCAATGAGCAGTTCTTC.

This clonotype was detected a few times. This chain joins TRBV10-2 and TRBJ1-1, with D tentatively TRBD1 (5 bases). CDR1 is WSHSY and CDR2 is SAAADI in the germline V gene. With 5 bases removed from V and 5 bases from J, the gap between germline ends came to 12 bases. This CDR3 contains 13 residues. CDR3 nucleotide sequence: TGCGCCAGCAGTCGGGGGATAGGGACTGAAGCTTTCTTT. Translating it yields CASSRGIGTEAFF.

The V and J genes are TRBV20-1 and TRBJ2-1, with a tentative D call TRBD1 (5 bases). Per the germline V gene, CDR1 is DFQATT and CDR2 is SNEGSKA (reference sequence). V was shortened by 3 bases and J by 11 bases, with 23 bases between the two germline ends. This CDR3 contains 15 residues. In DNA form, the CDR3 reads TGCAGTGCTAGTGGTTACAGGCTTTTCTTTTCGAAGCAGTTCTTC. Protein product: CSASGYRLFFSKQFF.

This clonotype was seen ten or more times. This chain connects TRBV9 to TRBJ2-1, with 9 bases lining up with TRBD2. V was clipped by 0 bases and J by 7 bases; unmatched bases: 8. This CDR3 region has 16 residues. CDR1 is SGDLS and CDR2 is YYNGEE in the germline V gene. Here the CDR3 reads CASSVGRSGRSNEQFF. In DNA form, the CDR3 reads TGTGCCAGCAGCGTAGGTCGAAGCGGGAGGTCAAATGAGCAGTTCTTC.

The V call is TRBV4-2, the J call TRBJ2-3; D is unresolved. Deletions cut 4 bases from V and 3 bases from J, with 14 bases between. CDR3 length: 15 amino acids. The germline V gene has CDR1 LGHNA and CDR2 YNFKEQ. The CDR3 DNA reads TGTGCCAGCAGCCCAGACCCCTTGGCGACAGATACGCAGTATTTT. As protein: CASSPDPLATDTQYF.

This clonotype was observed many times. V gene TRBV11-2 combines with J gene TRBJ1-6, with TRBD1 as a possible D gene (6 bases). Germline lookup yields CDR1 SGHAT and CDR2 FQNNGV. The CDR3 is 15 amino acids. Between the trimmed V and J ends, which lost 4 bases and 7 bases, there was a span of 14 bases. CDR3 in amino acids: CASSWSRGMNSPLHF. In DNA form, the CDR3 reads TGTGCCAGCAGCTGGAGCAGGGGAATGAATTCACCCCTCCACTTT.

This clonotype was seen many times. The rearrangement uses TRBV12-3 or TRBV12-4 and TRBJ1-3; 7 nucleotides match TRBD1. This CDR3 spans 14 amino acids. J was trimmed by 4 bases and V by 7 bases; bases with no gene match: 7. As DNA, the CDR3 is TGTGCCAGCACTAGACAGGGATCCGGAAACACCATATATTTT. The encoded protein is CASTRQGSGNTIYF.

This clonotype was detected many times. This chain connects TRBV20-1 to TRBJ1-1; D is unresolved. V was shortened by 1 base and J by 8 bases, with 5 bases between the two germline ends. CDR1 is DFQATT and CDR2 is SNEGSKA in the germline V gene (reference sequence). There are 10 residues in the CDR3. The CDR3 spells CSARGPEAFF. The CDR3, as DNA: TGCAGTGCTAGAGGGCCCGAAGCTTTCTTT.

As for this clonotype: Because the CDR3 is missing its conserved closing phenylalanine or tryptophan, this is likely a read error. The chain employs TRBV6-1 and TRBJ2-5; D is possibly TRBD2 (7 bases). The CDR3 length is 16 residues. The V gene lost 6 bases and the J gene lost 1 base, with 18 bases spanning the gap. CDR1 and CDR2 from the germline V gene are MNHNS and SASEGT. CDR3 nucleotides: TGTGCCAGCAGAGGGGGGGCACCCGGAGGCCAAGAGACCCAGTACCTC. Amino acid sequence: CASRGGAPGGQETQYL.

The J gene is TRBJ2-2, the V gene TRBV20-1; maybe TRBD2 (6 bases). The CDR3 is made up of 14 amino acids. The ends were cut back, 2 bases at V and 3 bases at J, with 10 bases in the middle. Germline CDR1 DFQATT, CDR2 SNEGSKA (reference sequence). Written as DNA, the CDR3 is TGCAGTGCTAGACTAGCGTTGGACACCGGGGAGCTGTTTTTT. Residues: CSARLALDTGELFF.

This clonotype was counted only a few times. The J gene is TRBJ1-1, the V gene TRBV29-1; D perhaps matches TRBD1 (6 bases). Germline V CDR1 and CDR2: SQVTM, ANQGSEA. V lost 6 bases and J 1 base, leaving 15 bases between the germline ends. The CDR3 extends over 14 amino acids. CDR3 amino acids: CSVASDRRNTEAFF. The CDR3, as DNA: TGCAGCGTGGCTTCCGACAGGCGGAACACTGAAGCTTTCTTT.

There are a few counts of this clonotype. The CDR3 DNA reads as TGTGCCAGCAGTTTGTCAGGGACTGACACTGAAGCTTTCTTT. Its translation is CASSLSGTDTEAFF. V and J are TRBV12-3 or TRBV12-4 and TRBJ1-1; TRBD1 might be the D (5 bases). The CDR3 consists of 14 residues. Trimming removed 3 bases at V and 3 bases at J, with 11 bases between.

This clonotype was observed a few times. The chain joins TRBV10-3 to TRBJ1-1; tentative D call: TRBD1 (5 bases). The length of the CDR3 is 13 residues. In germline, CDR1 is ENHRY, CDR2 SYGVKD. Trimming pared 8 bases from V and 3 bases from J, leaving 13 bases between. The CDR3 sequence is CAIGAGHDTEAFF. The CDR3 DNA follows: TGTGCCATCGGGGCAGGTCATGACACTGAAGCTTTCTTT.

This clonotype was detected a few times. CDR3 nucleotides: TGTGCCAGCAGCCAAGTCGGGGCGGGAGGGCCTGGGGATGAGCAGTTCTTC. Amino acids: CASSQVGAGGPGDEQFF. The V call is TRBV3-1, the J call TRBJ2-1, with 9 bases that match TRBD2. Germline V gene data show CDR1 as LGHDT and CDR2 as YNNKEL (reference sequence). Trimming took 1 base from V and 8 from J; bases not matched to a gene: 12. The CDR3 has 17 residues.

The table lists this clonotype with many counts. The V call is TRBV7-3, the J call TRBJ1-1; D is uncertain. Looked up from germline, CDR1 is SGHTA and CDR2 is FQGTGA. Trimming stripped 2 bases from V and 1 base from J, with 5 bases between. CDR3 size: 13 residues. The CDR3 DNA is TGTGCCAGCAGCTTATGGGGGAACACTGAAGCTTTCTTT. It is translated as CASSLWGNTEAFF.

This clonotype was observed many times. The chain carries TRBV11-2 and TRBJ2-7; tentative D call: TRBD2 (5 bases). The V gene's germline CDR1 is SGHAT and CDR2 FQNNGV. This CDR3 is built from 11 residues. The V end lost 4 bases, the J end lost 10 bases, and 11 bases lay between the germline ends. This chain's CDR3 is CASSSLDFQYF. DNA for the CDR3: TGTGCCAGCAGCTCGCTGGACTTCCAGTACTTC.